This T cell receptor (beta chain) was retrieved from a study of OX40 agonist ivuxolimab in advanced cancers. Across the study: Partial responses occurred in Three dose-escalation patients, one with hepatocellular carcinoma and two with cutaneous melanoma.

Data came from immunoSEQ multiplex PCR; TCRdb stores just in-frame clones and leaves some out. The sample includes fewer than 65,000 clones, 86% of them seen just once. V lost 0 bases and J lost 0, with 11 bases in between. The CDR3 is made up of 16 amino acids. Germline V gene lookup returns CDR1 SGHNT and CDR2 YYREEE (reference sequence). Points on this clone: What it recognizes is unknown.

Study outcomes and limitations: CD8+ T cells (on average) carried more expanded clones than CD4+ T cells. At 0.1 to 3.0 mg/kg and by week 6, CD4+ and CD8+ T cells in the blood had expanded clonally. Several nonresponders also turned out to have low normalized T-cell clonal expansion.

This chain uses TRBV5-4 with TRBJ2-3; TRBD1 might be the D (5 bases). This sequence originates from an adult with an advanced solid tumor such as melanoma, head and neck, liver or kidney cancer. The material sequenced was CD4+ or CD8+ T cells sorted from blood, taken in a trial of the OX40 agonist ivuxolimab. CDR3 residues: CASSLVTVPSTDTQYF. The CDR3 DNA is TGTGCCAGCAGCTTGGTGACAGTACCTAGCACAGATACGCAGTATTTT.